The 16 T cell receptor beta chains listed next were all sequenced from one sample in a study of T cells in tuberculosis. Generated by immunoSEQ multiplex PCR, the TCRdb table keeps only in-frame clones and is missing some. This table has 25,000 to 35,000 clones, about 90% appearing once. Time point noted: new active TB diagnosis, blood taken before or within 7 days of starting treatment. The source was PBMCs, collected at tuberculosis diagnosis. These TCRs come from an adult with tuberculosis.

The rearrangement links TRBV10-3 to TRBJ2-1, with 8 nucleotides matching TRBD1. The CDR3 contains 12 residues. V lost 4 bases to trimming and J lost 13 bases; unmatched junction nucleotides: 6. The germline V gene has CDR1 ENHRY and CDR2 SYGVKD. The chain's CDR3 is CAISGGQGHQFF. In DNA form, the CDR3 reads TGTGCCATCAGTGGAGGACAGGGTCATCAGTTCTTC.

The chain recombines TRBV6-1 with TRBJ2-2, with D possibly matching TRBD1 (6 bases). The CDR3 spans 17 residues. Trimming stripped 6 bases from V and 4 bases from J, with 21 bases between. The germline V gene encodes CDR1 MNHNS and CDR2 SASEGT. CDR3 nucleotides: TGTGCCAGCAGGGAAACAGGGTTTGGTCGTATCACCGGGGAGCTGTTTTTT. Its translation is CASRETGFGRITGELFF.

The J gene is TRBJ1-2, the V gene TRBV6-1, with a tentative D call TRBD1 (6 bases). Per the germline V gene, CDR1 is MNHNS and CDR2 is SASEGT. V was clipped by 0 bases and J by 8 bases, with 10 bases between them. CDR3 length equals 13 residues. CDR3 protein: CASSEAYRDGYTF. The CDR3 nucleotides read TGTGCCAGCAGTGAAGCGTACAGGGACGGCTACACCTTC.

This chain links TRBV7-2 with TRBJ2-1, with D perhaps matching TRBD1 (5 bases). Germline CDR1 and CDR2: SGHTA and FQGNSA. V dropped 0 bases and J dropped 4 bases, with 10 bases sitting between them. This CDR3 comprises 15 residues. The CDR3 sequence: CASSLAVTAYNEQFF. The CDR3 DNA follows: TGTGCCAGCAGCTTAGCGGTGACAGCTTACAATGAGCAGTTCTTC.

The genes are TRBV19 and TRBJ2-1, with TRBD2 as a possible D gene (6 bases). Trimming took 8 bases from V and 5 from J, leaving 13 bases between them. Germline lookup yields CDR1 LNHDA and CDR2 SQIVND (reference sequence). This CDR3 is built from 13 residues. The CDR3, as DNA: TGTGCCAGTCCTGGAGGGCCCAACAATGAGCAGTTCTTC. Protein: CASPGGPNNEQFF. The variable domain in full, completed from reference TRBV19 and TRBJ2-1, reads DGGITQSPKYLFRKEGQNVTLSCEQNLNHDAMYWYRQDPGQGLRLIYYSQIVNDFQKGDIAEGYSVSREKKESFPLTVTSAQKNPTAFYLCASPGGPNNEQFFGPGTRLTVL.

The chain employs TRBV15 and TRBJ1-2; 8 bases line up with TRBD1. The CDR3 covers 15 residues. The trim removed 0 bases at V and 4 bases at J, leaving 4 bases unmatched. Germline CDR1 LNHNV, CDR2 YYDKDF (reference sequence). CDR3 DNA sequence: TGTGCCACCAGCAGAGATGGACAGGGAAGCTATGGCTACACCTTC. Residues: CATSRDGQGSYGYTF.

The V gene is TRBV7-2, the J gene TRBJ2-2, with TRBD2 as a possible D gene (6 bases). Trimming took off 2 bases at V and 7 bases at J, with 11 bases between the two ends. This CDR3 contains 14 residues. From germline, CDR1 is SGHTA and CDR2 FQGNSA. CDR3 nucleotide sequence: TGTGCCAGCAGCTTATGGGGGGAGCGCGGGGAGCTGTTTTTT. It codes for CASSLWGERGELFF.

The V call is TRBV6-6, the J call TRBJ2-2; TRBD1 aligns across 7 bases. The CDR3 contains 15 residues. The germline V gene encodes CDR1 MNHNY and CDR2 SVGAGI (reference sequence). The V gene end was trimmed by 10 bases and the J gene end by 7 bases; junction bases not matched to a gene: 15. CDR3 nucleotide sequence: TGTGCCACCCCCCGGGCAGGGGGTAAGAGCGGGGAGCTGTTTTTT. Residues: CATPRAGGKSGELFF.

The chain joins TRBV27 to TRBJ2-1; 10 bases agree with TRBD2. V lost 7 bases, J lost 8 bases, and 11 bases stayed unmatched. This CDR3 comprises 15 residues. Germline CDR1 MNHEY, CDR2 SMNVEV (reference sequence). CDR3 loop: CASTLTPSGSYEQFF. The CDR3 region has the DNA TGTGCCAGCACCCTGACCCCTAGCGGGAGTTATGAGCAGTTCTTC.

This chain connects TRBV4-3 to TRBJ2-5; 10 positions match TRBD1. V gave up 4 bases and J gave up 5 bases; unmatched junction bases: 4. The CDR3 totals 14 residues. Looked up from germline, CDR1 is LGHNA and CDR2 is YSLEER. CDR3 nucleotides: TGCGCCAGCAGCCCTGCGGGACAGGGGGAGACCCAGTACTTC. Translated, it gives CASSPAGQGETQYF.

The chain has TRBV30 and TRBJ1-1; 10 bases fit TRBD1. Germline-derived CDR1 and CDR2 are GTSNPN and SVGIG (reference sequence). This CDR3 has 15 amino acids. The V and J ends lost 2 bases and 6 bases, in that order; junction bases with no gene match: 9. The CDR3 coding sequence is TGTGCCTGGAGTAGCCCCGGGACAGGGGAATCTGAAGCTTTCTTT. Translating it yields CAWSSPGTGESEAFF.

The chain recombines TRBV5-6 with TRBJ2-1; the D gene is possibly TRBD1 (6 bases). There are 13 residues in the CDR3. The germline V gene encodes CDR1 SGHDT and CDR2 YYEEEE. Trimming took 3 bases from V and 5 from J, leaving 9 bases between them. CDR3 amino acids: CASSWDTDNEQFF. CDR3 nucleotide sequence: TGTGCCAGCAGCTGGGACACAGACAATGAGCAGTTCTTC.

The J gene is TRBJ1-1, the V gene TRBV4-1, with D possibly being TRBD1 (5 bases). This CDR3 comprises 15 residues. The V and J ends lost 3 bases and 4 bases respectively, with 15 bases between them. Germline CDR1 reads MGHRA; CDR2 reads YSYEKL. This CDR3 is CASSQRGEGGTEAFF. CDR3 in DNA: TGCGCCAGCAGCCAGCGGGGGGAGGGTGGCACTGAAGCTTTCTTT.

V is TRBV27 and J is TRBJ2-3; the D gene is possibly TRBD1 (6 bases). Per germline, CDR1 MNHEY and CDR2 SMNVEV (reference sequence). Trimming removed 6 bases from V and 6 bases from J, with 16 bases in between. The CDR3 loop spans 14 amino acids. The CDR3 nucleotides are TGTGCCAGCAGCCCGGGACACTCAAGGGATACGCAGTATTTT. This sequence encodes CASSPGHSRDTQYF.

The chain carries TRBV7-2 and TRBJ2-7; 12 bases agree with TRBD2. V shed 5 bases and J 1 base; nucleotides not matched to a gene: 6. CDR1 is SGHTA, CDR2 FQGNSA, per germline. The CDR3 contains 16 residues. CDR3 sequence (DNA): TGTGCCAGCAGCCCGACTAGCGGGAGAGGATCCTACGAGCAGTACTTC. Translation gives CASSPTSGRGSYEQYF.

The J gene is TRBJ2-7, the V gene TRBV28, with a possible D match to TRBD1 (5 bases). The CDR3 has 16 amino acids. The V and J ends lost 10 bases and 0 bases respectively, with 22 bases between them. From germline, CDR1 is MDHEN and CDR2 SYDVKM. This chain's CDR3 is CATRNLGYRSSYEQYF. CDR3 DNA: TGTGCCACCAGGAACCTCGGATACAGGAGCTCCTACGAGCAGTACTTC.